Shown below are 29 T cell receptor beta chains from a single sample sequenced in a study of blood T cell repertoires in COVID-19. Assay used: immunoSEQ multiplex PCR; TCRdb lists only in-frame clones, some missing. The sample shows around 72,000 clones, roughly 76% of them seen only once. Sequenced material: peripheral blood. The origin of the receptors is a woman aged 70 to 79 with acute or convalescent COVID-19.

CDR3 coding DNA: TGTGCCAGCAGCTTACTTAGAACGAACACCGGGGAGCTGTTTTTT. It translates to CASSLLRTNTGELFF. This chain uses TRBV7-2 with TRBJ2-2, with no clear D. Trimming took off 2 bases at V and 0 bases at J, with 7 bases between the two ends. Germline V gene data show CDR1 as SGHTA and CDR2 as FQGNSA. The CDR3 consists of 15 residues. Drawing the rest from reference TRBV7-2 and TRBJ2-2, the complete variable domain is GAGVSQSPSNKVTEKGKDVELRCDPISGHTALYWYRQSLGQGLEFLIYFQGNSAPDKSGLPSDRFSAERTGGSVSTLTIQRTQQEDSAVYLCASSLLRTNTGELFFGEGSRLTVL.

This clone was seen only a few times. The chain has TRBV27 and TRBJ1-6, with D perhaps TRBD1 (5 bases). The germline gives CDR1 MNHEY, CDR2 SMNVEV (reference sequence). The V end lost 5 bases, the J end lost 7 bases, and 12 bases lay between the germline ends. The CDR3 is made up of 14 amino acids. For the CDR3, the DNA is TGTGCCAGCAGTCCCCGACAGATCAATTCACCCCTCCACTTT. It codes for CASSPRQINSPLHF.

The chain couples TRBV6-5 to TRBJ2-3, with 7 bases identical to TRBD1. V dropped 0 bases and J dropped 3; count of bases not matched to a gene: 3. Germline V gene data show CDR1 as MNHEY and CDR2 as SVGAGI. The CDR3 length is 15 residues. Here the CDR3 DNA reads TGTGCCAGCAGTTACTCAGGGGGCAGGACAGATACGCAGTATTTT. It codes for CASSYSGGRTDTQYF.

V gene TRBV11-3 combines with J gene TRBJ2-7; D is possibly TRBD1 (6 bases). Germline CDR1 and CDR2: SGHNT and YENEEA. The ends were cut back, 4 bases at V and 5 bases at J, with 18 bases in the middle. The CDR3 is made up of 15 amino acids. The CDR3 loop reads CASSSPWGQGNEQYF. CDR3 nucleotides: TGTGCCAGCAGCTCACCCTGGGGGCAGGGGAACGAGCAGTACTTC.

This clone was detected only once. The chain couples TRBV5-5 to TRBJ1-5; D perhaps matches TRBD1 (6 bases). Germline V CDR1 and CDR2: SGHKS, YYEKEE (reference sequence). Trimming stripped 4 bases from V and 4 bases from J, with 12 bases between. The CDR3 totals 14 residues. CDR3: CASSPTTGNQPQHF. The CDR3 region has the DNA TGTGCCAGCAGCCCTACAACAGGGAATCAGCCCCAGCATTTT. Drawing the rest from reference TRBV5-5 and TRBJ1-5, the complete variable domain is DAGVTQSPTHLIKTRGQQVTLRCSPISGHKSVSWYQQVLGQGPQFIFQYYEKEERGRGNFPDRFSARQFPNYSSELNVNALLLGDSALYLCASSPTTGNQPQHFGDGTRLSIL.

J is TRBJ1-2 and V is TRBV6-5; TRBD1 agrees at 9 bases. CDR1 and CDR2 (germline): MNHEY, SVGAGI. This CDR3 comprises 16 residues. Losses at the gene ends were 2 bases for V and 9 bases for J; bases not matched to a gene: 13. In DNA form, the CDR3 reads TGTGCCAGCAGTTACCCGAAGGGACAGGGTTTGAGTAGCTACACCTTC. It is translated as CASSYPKGQGLSSYTF.

This chain uses TRBV7-3 with TRBJ1-1; D ambiguous. This CDR3 spans 13 amino acids. V lost 3 bases and J lost 4, with 9 bases in between. Germline loops: CDR1 SGHTA, CDR2 FQGTGA. CDR3 in amino acids: CASSLEVSTEAFF. As DNA, the CDR3 is TGTGCCAGCAGCTTGGAGGTTAGCACTGAAGCTTTCTTT. The full variable domain, rest sourced from reference TRBV7-3 and TRBJ1-1, is GAGVSQTPSNKVTEKGKYVELRCDPISGHTALYWYRQSLGQGPEFLIYFQGTGAADDSGLPNDRFFAVRPEGSVSTLKIQRTERGDSAVYLCASSLEVSTEAFFGQGTRLTVV.

This chain uses TRBV28 with TRBJ1-5; D not certain. Germline V lookup: CDR1 MDHEN, CDR2 SYDVKM. The V gene lost 5 bases and the J gene lost 1 base, with 3 bases spanning the gap. This CDR3 has 12 amino acids. CDR3 bases: TGTGCCAGCAGTGAGAGCAATCAGCCCCAGCATTTT. Protein product: CASSESNQPQHF.

This sequence joins TRBV6-4 and TRBJ1-1, with D hard to call. Trimming stripped 2 bases from V and 1 base from J, with 11 bases between. This CDR3 has 15 amino acids. CDR1 is MRHNA and CDR2 is SNTAGT in the germline V gene. CDR3 sequence reads: CASSDKRVENTEAFF. DNA of the CDR3: TGTGCCAGCAGTGACAAGAGGGTGGAGAACACTGAAGCTTTCTTT.

The J gene is TRBJ1-1, the V gene TRBV2; D not certain. V lost 8 bases and J lost 3, with 13 bases in between. CDR1 and CDR2 (germline): SNHLY, FYNNEI. This CDR3 is 13 amino acids long. The CDR3, as DNA: TGTGCCAGCCAGGCCCGATGGGACACTGAAGCTTTCTTT. It encodes CASQARWDTEAFF.

The chain employs TRBV28 and TRBJ1-4; tentatively, D is TRBD1 (5 bases). The V end lost 1 base, the J end lost 12 bases, and 21 bases lay between the germline ends. Germline V gene lookup returns CDR1 MDHEN and CDR2 SYDVKM. CDR3 length: 16 amino acids. The CDR3 sequence: CASSLFQASKEGELFF. CDR3 sequence (DNA): TGTGCCAGCAGTTTATTTCAGGCGTCCAAGGAAGGGGAACTGTTTTTT.

The chain carries TRBV28 and TRBJ2-7; 8 bases align to TRBD1. This CDR3 is 17 amino acids long. The V gene end was trimmed by 4 bases and the J gene end by 3 bases; junction bases not matched to a gene: 14. The germline CDR1 and CDR2 sequences are MDHEN and SYDVKM. In nucleotides, the CDR3 is TGTGCCAGCAGTTCCTTTTCCACAGGGGGAAGTATCTACGAGCAGTACTTC. Its translation: CASSSFSTGGSIYEQYF.

The V call is TRBV5-1, the J call TRBJ1-1; D is unresolved. From germline, CDR1 is SGHRS and CDR2 YFSETQ. V shed 7 bases and J shed 1 base, with 5 bases lying between them. The CDR3 contains 11 residues. The CDR3 here is CASAGNTEAFF. As DNA, the CDR3 is TGCGCCAGCGCAGGGAACACTGAAGCTTTCTTT.

The J gene is TRBJ1-5, the V gene TRBV28, with TRBD1 as a possible D gene (6 bases). CDR3 length equals 14 residues. Germline V lookup: CDR1 MDHEN, CDR2 SYDVKM. The V and J ends lost 6 bases and 5 bases respectively, with 14 bases between them. The CDR3 loop is CASSPGTSHQPQHF. Here the CDR3 DNA reads TGTGCCAGCAGCCCCGGGACAAGCCATCAGCCCCAGCATTTT.

This chain joins TRBV11-2 and TRBJ2-1; 8 bases are shared with TRBD2. This CDR3 comprises 15 residues. Losses at the gene ends were 1 base for V and 5 bases for J; bases not matched to a gene: 4. Germline V gene lookup returns CDR1 SGHAT and CDR2 FQNNGV. The CDR3 protein is CASSLGAGANNEQFF. Written as DNA, the CDR3 is TGTGCCAGCAGCTTAGGAGCGGGAGCAAACAATGAGCAGTTCTTC.

The V call is TRBV3-1 (or the pseudogene TRBV3-2), the J call TRBJ1-5; D perhaps matches TRBD1 (6 bases). CDR1 LGHDT and CDR2 YNNKEL come from the germline V gene (reference sequence). The CDR3 runs 15 residues. Trimming left V 4 bases short and J 3 bases short, with 13 bases between. This CDR3 is CASSLRLGANQPQHF. CDR3 nucleotide sequence: TGTGCCAGCAGCCTTAGACTGGGGGCCAATCAGCCCCAGCATTTT.

This clone was counted only a few times. CDR3 sequence reads: CASSSKGLAGGSSGANVLTF. In nucleotides, the CDR3 is TGTGCCAGCAGTTCGAAAGGACTAGCGGGAGGGAGCTCTGGGGCCAACGTCCTGACTTTC. J is TRBJ2-6 and V is TRBV27; 15 bases agree with TRBD2. The CDR3 extends over 20 amino acids. V dropped 4 bases and J dropped 0; count of bases not matched to a gene: 7. Per the germline V gene, CDR1 is MNHEY and CDR2 is SMNVEV (reference sequence). Full variable domain (outside the CDR3, taken from reference TRBV27 and TRBJ2-6): EAQVTQNPRYLITVTGKKLTVTCSQNMNHEYMSWYRQDPGLGLRQIYYSMNVEVTDKGDVPEGYKVSRKEKRNFPLILESPSPNQTSLYFCASSSKGLAGGSSGANVLTFGAGSRLTVL.

The chain couples TRBV27 to TRBJ1-2; maybe TRBD1 (6 bases). Trimming took off 4 bases at V and 8 bases at J, with 17 bases between the two ends. This CDR3 contains 14 residues. The V gene's germline CDR1 is MNHEY and CDR2 SMNVEV (reference sequence). CDR3 residues: CASSWRGGRQGYTF. CDR3 nucleotide sequence: TGTGCCAGCAGTTGGCGCGGGGGGCGCCAGGGCTACACCTTC.

The rearrangement links TRBV11-3 to TRBJ2-5; 8 nucleotides match TRBD2. Germline V lookup: CDR1 SGHNT, CDR2 YENEEA. The CDR3 runs to 17 residues. V dropped 1 base and J dropped 2; count of bases not matched to a gene: 9. The CDR3 nucleotides are TGTGCCAGCAGCTTAGGGTTTAGCGGGAACGGTCAAGAGACCCAGTACTTC. This gives the protein CASSLGFSGNGQETQYF.

This clone came up many times. Other nucleotide sequences from this sample produce the same CDR3. This chain's CDR3 is CASSLPGLAGNNEQFF. The CDR3 nucleotides are TGTGCCAGCAGTTTACCCGGACTAGCGGGAAACAATGAGCAGTTCTTC. The chain couples TRBV28 to TRBJ2-1; 12 bases agree with TRBD2. The CDR3 runs to 16 residues. Germline V gives CDR1 MDHEN, CDR2 SYDVKM. The V and J ends lost 2 bases and 5 bases, in that order; junction bases with no gene match: 4.

This clone showed up just a few times. The chain links TRBV11-2 to TRBJ2-1; 10 bases agree with TRBD2. This CDR3 comprises 19 residues. Germline V gene sequence: CDR1 SGHAT, CDR2 FQNNGV. Germline trimming cut 2 bases from V and 7 bases from J; bases unmatched to any gene: 17. CDR3 DNA sequence: TGTGCCAGCAGCTTATTCACGGGGCAAGCGGGAGGGCCAAAAAATGAGCAGTTCTTC. It encodes CASSLFTGQAGGPKNEQFF.

This clone was seen a single time. CDR3 amino acids: CASRRSSGLNTGELFF. The CDR3 DNA is TGTGCCAGCAGGCGGTCTAGCGGACTTAACACCGGGGAGCTGTTTTTT. The chain is built from TRBV27 and TRBJ2-2; 7 bases match TRBD2. The CDR3 totals 16 residues. The germline V gene encodes CDR1 MNHEY and CDR2 SMNVEV (reference sequence). Trimming took 6 bases from V and 2 from J; bases not matched to a gene: 9.

The chain has TRBV11-2 and TRBJ1-2, with D uncertain. This CDR3 is built from 18 residues. V lost 1 base to trimming and J lost 1 base, with 19 bases between them. Germline V gene sequence: CDR1 SGHAT, CDR2 FQNNGV. CDR3 sequence (DNA): TGTGCCAGCAGCTTAGGGGTCTCACGCGCTGACTTTAACTATGGCTACACCTTC. Translating it yields CASSLGVSRADFNYGYTF.

The genes are TRBV12-3 or TRBV12-4 and TRBJ2-7; D is undetermined. CDR3 length equals 11 residues. The V gene lost 4 bases and the J gene lost 4 bases, with 5 bases spanning the gap. CDR3: CASSSQYEQYF. As DNA, the CDR3 is TGTGCCAGCAGTTCGCAGTACGAGCAGTACTTC.

The chain joins TRBV2 to TRBJ2-2, with TRBD2 matching over 14 bases. With 6 bases clipped from V and 6 bases from J, the junction kept 6 bases outside the gene matches. The CDR3 length is 16 residues. CDR1 is SNHLY, CDR2 FYNNEI, per germline. The CDR3, as DNA: TGTGCCAGCAGGCCGGGGGGACTAGCGGGAGCCGGGGAGCTGTTTTTT. It specifies CASRPGGLAGAGELFF. The full variable domain, with the rest looked up from reference TRBV2 and TRBJ2-2, is EPEVTQTPSHQVTQMGQEVILRCVPISNHLYFYWYRQILGQKVEFLVSFYNNEISEKSEIFDDQFSVERPDGSNFTLKIRSTKLEDSAMYFCASRPGGLAGAGELFFGEGSRLTVL.

The rearrangement links TRBV19 to TRBJ2-3, with 8 bases fitting TRBD1. V lost 6 bases and J lost 6; bases outside the gene matches: 8. CDR1 is LNHDA, CDR2 SQIVND, per germline (reference sequence). This CDR3 contains 14 residues. The chain's CDR3 is CASRTGDSRDTQYF. The CDR3, as DNA: TGTGCCAGTAGGACAGGGGACTCCCGGGATACGCAGTATTTT.

The chain couples TRBV30 to TRBJ1-2, with TRBD1 matching 7 bases. CDR1 is GTSNPN, CDR2 SVGIG, per germline (reference sequence). Trimming removed 5 bases from V and 4 bases from J; junction bases left unmatched: 4. The CDR3 consists of 12 residues. CDR3 region: CAWEGAGYGYTF. In DNA, the CDR3 is TGTGCCTGGGAGGGGGCTGGCTATGGCTACACCTTC.

The chain recombines TRBV6-2 or TRBV6-3 with TRBJ2-7; TRBD2 matches at 7 bases. Germline CDR1 and CDR2: MNHEY and SVGEGT. The CDR3 is 17 amino acids. Unmatched junction bases numbered 15, after V lost 5 bases and J lost 2 bases. The CDR3 coding sequence is TGTGCCAGCAGTCCCCACACCTCTAGCGGACCAACCTACGAGCAGTACTTC. This translates into CASSPHTSSGPTYEQYF.

This clone has just a few counts. The chain carries TRBV9 and TRBJ2-1, with 7 bases that match TRBD1. The junction had 5 bases not matched to a gene; V was cut back by 4 bases and J by 10 bases. Germline lookup yields CDR1 SGDLS and CDR2 YYNGEE. The length of the CDR3 is 12 residues. The CDR3 region is CASSYTGDEQFF. In DNA, the CDR3 is TGTGCCAGCAGCTATACAGGGGACGAGCAGTTCTTC.